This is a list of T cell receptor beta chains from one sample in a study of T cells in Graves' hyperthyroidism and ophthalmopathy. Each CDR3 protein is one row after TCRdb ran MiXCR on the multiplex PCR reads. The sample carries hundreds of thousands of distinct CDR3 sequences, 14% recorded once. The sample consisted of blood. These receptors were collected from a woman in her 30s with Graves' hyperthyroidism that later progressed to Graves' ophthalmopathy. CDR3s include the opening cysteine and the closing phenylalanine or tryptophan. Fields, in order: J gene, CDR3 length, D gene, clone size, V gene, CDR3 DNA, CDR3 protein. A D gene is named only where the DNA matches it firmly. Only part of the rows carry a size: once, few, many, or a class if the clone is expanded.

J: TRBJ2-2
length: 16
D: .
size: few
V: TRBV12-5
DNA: TGTGCTAGTGGTCCGGCCCCAGGACATAACACCGGGGAGCTGTTTTTT
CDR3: CASGPAPGHNTGELFF

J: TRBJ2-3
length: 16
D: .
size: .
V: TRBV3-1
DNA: TGTGCCAGCAGCCCTGAGGGATCTGGAGGGACAGATACGCAGTATTTT
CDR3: CASSPEGSGGTDTQYF

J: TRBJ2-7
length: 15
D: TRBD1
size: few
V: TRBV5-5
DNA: TGTGCCAGCAGCTTCGGACAGGTCGGACCCTACGAGCAGTACTTC
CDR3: CASSFGQVGPYEQYF

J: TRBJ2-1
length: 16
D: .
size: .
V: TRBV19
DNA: TGTGCCAGTAGTGGCGGGGGCGGGCTGCTCTACAATGAGCAGTTCTTC
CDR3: CASSGGGGLLYNEQFF

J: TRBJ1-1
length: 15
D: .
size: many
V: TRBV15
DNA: TGTGCCACCAGCCGGGACCGGACGGATAACACTGAAGCTTTCTTT
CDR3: CATSRDRTDNTEAFF

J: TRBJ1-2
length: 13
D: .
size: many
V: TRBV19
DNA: TGTGCCAGTAGTATGGGACAAAACTATGGCTACACCTTC
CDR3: CASSMGQNYGYTF

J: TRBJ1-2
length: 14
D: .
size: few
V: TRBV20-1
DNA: TGCAGTGCTAGAGATCCTTCAGGGTACTCTGGCTACACCTTC
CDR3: CSARDPSGYSGYTF

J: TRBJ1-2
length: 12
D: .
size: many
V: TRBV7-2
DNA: TGTGCCAGCAGCGTGAACAGGGATGGCTACACCTTC
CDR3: CASSVNRDGYTF

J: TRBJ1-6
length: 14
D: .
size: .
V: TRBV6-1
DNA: TGTGCCACCCGGATTCCCCAAAAGGATTCACCCCTCCACTTT
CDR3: CATRIPQKDSPLHF

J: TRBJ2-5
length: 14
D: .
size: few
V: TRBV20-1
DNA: TGCAGTGCTAGAGATCGGGACTCACTGGAGACCCAGTACTTC
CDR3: CSARDRDSLETQYF

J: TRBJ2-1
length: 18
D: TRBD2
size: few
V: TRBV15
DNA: TGTGCCACCAGCCCGGAAGGGTTTAGCGGGAGGATTTACGATGAGCAGTTCTTC
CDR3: CATSPEGFSGRIYDEQFF

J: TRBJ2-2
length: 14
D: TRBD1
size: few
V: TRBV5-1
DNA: TGCGCCAGCAGCGGGGACAGGGCGAACGGGGAGCTGTTTTTT
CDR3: CASSGDRANGELFF

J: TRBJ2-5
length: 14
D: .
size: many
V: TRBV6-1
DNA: TGTGCCAGCAGTGATCCGACAGGTGAAGAGACCCAGTACTTC
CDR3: CASSDPTGEETQYF

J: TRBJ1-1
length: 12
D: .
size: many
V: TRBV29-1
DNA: TGCAGCGTCACCCAGGGAGGGACTGAAGCTTTCTTT
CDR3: CSVTQGGTEAFF

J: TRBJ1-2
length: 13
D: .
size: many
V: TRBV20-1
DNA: TGCAGTGCTAAACTGGGGGAGGACTATGGCTACACCTTC
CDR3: CSAKLGEDYGYTF

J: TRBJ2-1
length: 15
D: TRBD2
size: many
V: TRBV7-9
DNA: TGTGCCAGCAGCCCCGGGGTAGCGGGACAAGCGGAGCAGTTCTTC
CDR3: CASSPGVAGQAEQFF

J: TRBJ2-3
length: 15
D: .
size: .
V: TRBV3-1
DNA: TGTGCCAGCAGCCAAGTGAACAGGGCCCCAGATACGCAGTATTTT
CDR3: CASSQVNRAPDTQYF

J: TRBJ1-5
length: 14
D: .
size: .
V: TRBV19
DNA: TGTGCCAGTAGTATAAAGGGACGGGATCAGCCCCAGCATTTT
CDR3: CASSIKGRDQPQHF

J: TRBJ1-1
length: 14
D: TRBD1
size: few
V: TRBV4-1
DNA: TGCGCCAGTGCATCGACAGGGGGCCACACTGAAGCTTTCTTT
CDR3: CASASTGGHTEAFF

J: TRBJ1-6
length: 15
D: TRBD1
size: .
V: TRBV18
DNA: TGTGCCAGCTCCCCCTCCGGGGACAGAAATTCACCCCTCCACTTT
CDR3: CASSPSGDRNSPLHF

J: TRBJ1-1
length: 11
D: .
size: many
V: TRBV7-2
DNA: TGTGCCAGCAGCCGAGGGACAGAAGCTTTCTTT
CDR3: CASSRGTEAFF

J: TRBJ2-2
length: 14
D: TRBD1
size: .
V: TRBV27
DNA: TGTGCCATCGCCGACAGGGCAAACACCGGGGAGCTGTTTTTT
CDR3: CAIADRANTGELFF

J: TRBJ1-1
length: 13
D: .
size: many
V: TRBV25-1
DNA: TGTGCCAGCCAACAGGGACTTGACACTGAAGCTTTCTTT
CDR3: CASQQGLDTEAFF

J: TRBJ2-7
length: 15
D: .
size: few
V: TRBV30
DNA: TGTGCCTGGAGTAGAGGCGGACCCGTGCGCTACGAGCAGTACTTC
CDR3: CAWSRGGPVRYEQYF

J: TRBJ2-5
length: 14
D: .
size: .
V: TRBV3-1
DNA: TGTGCCAGCAGCCAAGAAGTTGCCCAAGAGACCGAGTACTTC
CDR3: CASSQEVAQETEYF

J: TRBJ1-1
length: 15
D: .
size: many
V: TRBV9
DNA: TGTGCCAGCAGCGTAGGCCCAAAGGGGCCCACTGAAGCTTTCTTT
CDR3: CASSVGPKGPTEAFF

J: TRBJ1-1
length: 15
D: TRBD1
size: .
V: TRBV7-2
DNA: TGTGCCAGCAGCCCAGACAGGGTGGCGAACACTGAAGCTTTCTTT
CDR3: CASSPDRVANTEAFF

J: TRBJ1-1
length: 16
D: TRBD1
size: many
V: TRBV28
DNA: TGTGCCAGCAGTTTACCGGGACAGGGGGTGACCACTGAAGCTTTCTTT
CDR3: CASSLPGQGVTTEAFF

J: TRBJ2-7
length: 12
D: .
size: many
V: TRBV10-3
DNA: TGTGCCATCAGTGTCCGTCAGCGCGAGCAGTACTTC
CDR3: CAISVRQREQYF

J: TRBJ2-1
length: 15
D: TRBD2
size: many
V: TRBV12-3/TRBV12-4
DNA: TGTGCCAGCAGGGGAGGACTAGCGGTTTACAATGAGCAGTTCTTC
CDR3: CASRGGLAVYNEQFF

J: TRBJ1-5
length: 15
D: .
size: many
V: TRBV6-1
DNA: TGTGCCAGCAGTTCCCCAGGGTTAGGCAATCAGCCCCAGCATTTT
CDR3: CASSSPGLGNQPQHF

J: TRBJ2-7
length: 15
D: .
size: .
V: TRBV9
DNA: TGTGCCAGCAGCGTAGACGCGGCAACCTCCTACGAGCAGTACTTC
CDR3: CASSVDAATSYEQYF

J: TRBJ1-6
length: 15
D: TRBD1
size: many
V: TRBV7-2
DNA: TGTGCCAGCAGGCCAAACAGGGGCCAGGGGGCACCCCTCCACTTT
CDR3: CASRPNRGQGAPLHF